This TCR beta chain was found in a study of cytomegalovirus exposure and HLA in healthy donors. Study-level information: Roughly 80% of 398 genotyped donors fell in the Caucasian-associated ancestry cluster.

For this clone: The antigen remains unidentified.

Primers included in the PCR were 60 Vbeta and 13 Jbeta primers. Repertoires were generated with immunoSEQ multiplex PCR, while TCRdb's copy carries only in-frame clones and drops some. Among under 200,000 clones listed, roughly four fifths were seen once. Findings and caveats of the study: Sequencing likely produced, as an artifact, a cluster of highly shared sequence variants.

The J segment lost 5 bases and the V segment lost 3 bases, leaving 7 bases of the junction unmatched. The CDR3 is 16 amino acids. Germline V CDR1 and CDR2: LNHDA, SQIVND (reference sequence). V gene TRBV19 combines with J gene TRBJ1-6, with 7 bases aligning to TRBD1. The receptor comes from a woman between 18 and 30 years old in good health and CMV-seronegative. The sample comprised PBMCs. The DNA for the CDR3 is TGTGCCAGTAGTATGGGTCCAGGGGGAAATAATTCACCCCTCCACTTT. Protein: CASSMGPGGNNSPLHF. The whole variable domain, remainder taken from reference TRBV19 and TRBJ1-6, is DGGITQSPKYLFRKEGQNVTLSCEQNLNHDAMYWYRQDPGQGLRLIYYSQIVNDFQKGDIAEGYSVSREKKESFPLTVTSAQKNPTAFYLCASSMGPGGNNSPLHFGNGTRLTVT.